Shown below are 21 T cell receptor beta chains from a single sample sequenced in a study of blood T cells in healthy people across ages. A second PCR of 7 to 11 cycles used a sample-barcoded 5' primer and a J-beta primer mix. TCRdb recomputed calls from the 5' RACE reads with MiXCR, one row per CDR3 protein. The table has approximately 2,000,000 distinct CDR3 sequences, about two fifths seen once; the top ten hold around 23%. Sequencing input: blood. These receptors all come from a human donor in good health.

The chain carries TRBV5-1 and TRBJ2-1, with D hard to call. The germline V gene has CDR1 SGHRS and CDR2 YFSETQ. The CDR3 contains 13 residues. Trimming shortened V by 0 bases and J by 14 bases, and 15 bases separated the two germline ends. CDR3 sequence: CASSLDRPHHEFF. The CDR3 DNA is TGCGCCAGCAGCTTGGATCGGCCTCACCACGAGTTCTTC.

This clonotype has a handful of counts. The chain uses TRBV7-2 and TRBJ1-2; D gene uncertain. Deletions cut 4 bases from V and 7 bases from J, with 16 bases between. The CDR3 is 14 amino acids. Germline V gives CDR1 SGHTA, CDR2 FQGNSA. CDR3 sequence reads: CASSSAYSGRGYTF. DNA for the CDR3: TGTGCCAGCAGCTCCGCCTACTCTGGACGTGGCTACACCTTC.

The chain combines TRBV5-1 with TRBJ2-5, with D possibly called TRBD1 or TRBD2 (5 bases each). TRBJ2-7 matches the DNA end more closely, so the J call is doubtful. Germline CDR1 SGHRS, CDR2 YFSETQ. The CDR3 sequence is 15 residues long. Here the CDR3 reads CASSLRGTRAYEQYF. CDR3 DNA: TGCGCCAGCAGCTTGAGGGGTACTAGGGCCTACGAGCAGTACTTC.

The CDR3, as DNA: TGTGCCAGCAGGCCCTTTGGTCGGGACGGGGGGGTCTATGGCTACACCTTC. Its protein product is CASRPFGRDGGVYGYTF. V gene TRBV28 combines with J gene TRBJ1-2; a possible D gene is TRBD1 (5 bases). Deletions cut 6 bases from V and 4 bases from J, with 24 bases between. Per germline, CDR1 MDHEN and CDR2 SYDVKM. The CDR3 runs to 17 residues.

J is TRBJ1-4 and V is TRBV7-2; 10 bases match TRBD1. J lost 7 bases, V lost 4 bases, and 9 bases had no gene match. CDR3 length: 16 amino acids. Germline V gene data show CDR1 as SGHTA and CDR2 as FQGNSA. CDR3 in amino acids: CASSSQRQGAGEKLFF. The CDR3 bases are TGTGCCAGCAGCTCACAAAGACAGGGGGCGGGTGAAAAACTGTTTTTT.

The rearrangement links TRBV7-9 to TRBJ2-1; maybe TRBD1 (6 bases). The CDR3 contains 13 residues. V lost 8 bases, J lost 3 bases, and 11 bases lay in between. CDR1 is SEHNR and CDR2 is FQNEAQ in the germline V gene (reference sequence). The CDR3 bases are TGTGCCAGCCCCAGGGGCGGCTACAATGAGCAGTTCTTC. Amino acids: CASPRGGYNEQFF.

This clonotype has a handful of counts. J is TRBJ1-1 and V is TRBV10-3; maybe TRBD1 (5 bases). The V end was cut by 8 bases, the J end by 1 base, with 11 bases between. Germline V gene sequence: CDR1 ENHRY, CDR2 SYGVKD. This CDR3 is built from 13 residues. The CDR3 DNA is TGTGCCATCGCCCGACAGACGAACACTGAAGCTTTCTTT. It encodes CAIARQTNTEAFF.

Turning to this clonotype: With a much larger clone just one base away, this may be a read error. The J gene is TRBJ2-7, the V gene TRBV7-2, with TRBD2 as a possible D gene (6 bases). V lost 1 base and J 0 bases, leaving 10 bases between the germline ends. The CDR3 runs to 15 residues. The germline V gene encodes CDR1 SGHTA and CDR2 FQGNSA. The CDR3 is CASSLDAGFSYEQYF. The CDR3, as DNA: TGTGCCAGCAGCTTAGACGCGGGGTTCTCCTACGAGCAGTACTTC.

V usage is TRBV7-9 and J usage is TRBJ2-2; a possible D gene is TRBD2 (5 bases). The germline gives CDR1 SEHNR, CDR2 FQNEAQ (reference sequence). The CDR3 runs to 16 residues. V gave up 1 base and J gave up 3 bases, with 12 bases separating them. CDR3 amino acids: CASSLVIWTDTGELFF. As DNA, the CDR3 is TGTGCCAGCAGCTTAGTGATTTGGACTGACACCGGGGAGCTGTTTTTT.

The table lists this clonotype with a few counts. The chain carries TRBV29-1 and TRBJ1-5; no clear D gene. The V and J ends lost 7 bases and 0 bases respectively, with 7 bases between them. This CDR3 contains 12 residues. The V gene's germline CDR1 is SQVTM and CDR2 ANQGSEA. The CDR3 sequence is CSATYSNQPQHF. Here the CDR3 DNA reads TGCAGCGCCACGTATAGCAATCAGCCCCAGCATTTT.

This clonotype was detected ten times or more. DNA for the CDR3: TGTGCCAGCAGCTCCATAGCCGGGACGGATTACTACACCTTC. Translating it yields CASSSIAGTDYYTF. The chain couples TRBV5-6 to TRBJ1-2, with D possibly matching TRBD1 (5 bases). Per germline, CDR1 SGHDT and CDR2 YYEEEE. The CDR3 consists of 14 residues. V lost 3 bases to trimming and J lost 10 bases, with 19 bases between them.

The genes are TRBV7-9 and TRBJ1-1, with 7 bases matching TRBD1. V lost 5 bases and J lost 2; bases outside the gene matches: 5. The CDR3 is 14 amino acids. Germline values: CDR1 SEHNR, CDR2 FQNEAQ (reference sequence). This CDR3 is CASSHTGDNTEAFF. In DNA, the CDR3 is TGTGCCAGCAGCCATACAGGGGACAACACTGAAGCTTTCTTT.

This clonotype was seen a few times. The chain carries TRBV15 and TRBJ1-2, with D tentatively TRBD1 (5 bases). From germline, CDR1 is LNHNV and CDR2 YYDKDF (reference sequence). This CDR3 comprises 15 residues. Trimming took 0 bases from V and 5 from J, leaving 13 bases between them. The CDR3 coding sequence is TGTGCCACCAGCAGAGATCTGGGGGTCTCTTATGGCTACACCTTC. Its translation: CATSRDLGVSYGYTF.

The V and J genes are TRBV7-2 and TRBJ2-7; possible D gene TRBD2, 5 bases. This CDR3 region has 16 residues. V gave up 5 bases and J gave up 0 bases, with 17 bases separating them. Germline assignment: CDR1 SGHTA and CDR2 FQGNSA. This CDR3 reads CASSPPSGSSSYEQYF. The CDR3 DNA follows: TGTGCCAGCAGCCCCCCATCGGGGAGTTCCTCCTACGAGCAGTACTTC.

J is TRBJ2-7 and V is TRBV7-9; 8 bases are a match to TRBD2. The DNA end favors TRBJ2-5, so the J call may be wrong. Germline CDR1 reads SEHNR; CDR2 reads FQNEAQ (reference sequence). The CDR3 runs 15 residues. The CDR3 loop reads CASSLWESGGETQYF. The CDR3 DNA follows: TGTGCCAGCAGCTTATGGGAAAGCGGGGGTGAGACCCAGTACTTC.

The V gene is TRBV28, the J gene TRBJ2-3; D not resolved. With 6 bases removed from V and 2 bases from J, the gap between germline ends came to 12 bases. The CDR3 length is 14 residues. In germline, CDR1 is MDHEN, CDR2 SYDVKM. CDR3 bases: TGTGCCAGCAGCGACGGAAGGAACACAGATACGCAGTATTTT. Its translation: CASSDGRNTDTQYF. The whole variable domain, filled in from reference TRBV28 and TRBJ2-3, reads DVKVTQSSRYLVKRTGEKVFLECVQDMDHENMFWYRQDPGLGLRLIYFSYDVKMKEKGDIPEGYSVSREKKERFSLILESASTNQTSMYLCASSDGRNTDTQYFGPGTRLTVL.

This clonotype was seen a few times. V is TRBV6-5 and J is TRBJ2-3; D not certain. V gave up 5 bases and J gave up 0 bases, with 9 bases separating them. The CDR3 runs 14 residues. Germline assignment: CDR1 MNHEY and CDR2 SVGAGI. The CDR3 DNA reads TGTGCCAGCAGTGCAAAGGGAAGCACAGATACGCAGTATTTT. It translates to CASSAKGSTDTQYF.

The rearrangement joins TRBV5-5 to TRBJ1-4, with no clear D. The CDR3 has 14 amino acids. V gave up 0 bases and J gave up 7 bases, with 10 bases separating them. From germline, CDR1 is SGHKS and CDR2 YYEKEE (reference sequence). The CDR3 region is CASSLGRAGEKLFF. CDR3 in DNA: TGTGCCAGCAGCTTGGGTAGGGCCGGTGAAAAACTGTTTTTT.

The V call is TRBV6-5, the J call TRBJ2-5; TRBD1 or TRBD2 may be the D gene (5 bases each). This CDR3 comprises 14 residues. Germline CDR1 MNHEY, CDR2 SVGAGI. V lost 2 bases to trimming and J lost 1 base, with 8 bases between them. The DNA of the CDR3 is TGTGCCAGCAGTTACCAGGGAGCCCAAGAGACCCAGTACTTC. Translating gives CASSYQGAQETQYF.

This clonotype was seen more than once but under ten times. CDR3 amino acids: CASSTTAGGDDEQFF. CDR3 DNA: TGTGCCAGCAGCACGACAGCGGGGGGCGACGATGAGCAGTTCTTC. This rearrangement joins TRBV6-5 to TRBJ2-1; 9 nucleotides agree with TRBD2. The CDR3 runs to 15 residues. Germline V gene sequence: CDR1 MNHEY, CDR2 SVGAGI. With 6 bases clipped from V and 8 bases from J, the junction kept 11 bases outside the gene matches.

This clonotype came up a few times. V and J are TRBV4-1 and TRBJ2-3; the D is unclear. CDR3 length: 15 amino acids. Germline CDR1 MGHRA, CDR2 YSYEKL. V lost 1 base and J lost 3, with 11 bases in between. The DNA of the CDR3 is TGCGCCAGCAGCCAAGGATTGGTAAGGACAGATACGCAGTATTTT. Protein: CASSQGLVRTDTQYF.